Listed below are T cell receptor beta chains from one sample, sequenced in a study of spatial heterogeneity in lung cancer. MiXCR, run by TCRdb on the 5' RACE reads, gives a single entry per CDR3 protein. This table has 40,000 to 45,000 distinct CDR3 sequences, approximately 22% appearing once. The sequenced sample was PBMCs, obtained at follow-up. All receptors come from a female donor with early-stage non-small cell lung cancer. Both conserved end residues are part of each CDR3. A D gene is named only where the DNA matches it firmly. A clone size is listed for some rows: how often the clone was seen (once, few, many), or a class if it is expanded.

j_gene: TRBJ1-6
abundance: NA
v_gene: TRBV5-1
d_gene: NA
CDR3aa: CASRDRVEDPLHF
CDR3nt: TGCGCCAGCAGAGACCGGGTCGAGGATCCCCTCCACTTT

j_gene: TRBJ2-1
abundance: few
v_gene: TRBV29-1
d_gene: NA
CDR3aa: CSVSNQGEEFF
CDR3nt: TGCAGCGTTTCCAACCAGGGGGAGGAATTCTTC

j_gene: TRBJ1-5
abundance: NA
v_gene: TRBV2
d_gene: TRBD1
CDR3aa: CASQGAGQPQHF
CDR3nt: TGTGCCAGCCAGGGGGCTGGGCAGCCCCAGCATTTT

j_gene: TRBJ2-5
abundance: many
v_gene: TRBV20-1
d_gene: NA
CDR3aa: CSATKTVQETQYF
CDR3nt: TGCAGTGCGACCAAGACAGTCCAAGAGACCCAGTACTTC

j_gene: TRBJ1-1
abundance: NA
v_gene: TRBV11-2
d_gene: NA
CDR3aa: CASSEIVGRAPRAFF
CDR3nt: TGTGCCAGCAGCGAGATCGTCGGACGGGCCCCTAGGGCTTTCTTT

j_gene: TRBJ1-1
abundance: many
v_gene: TRBV7-9
d_gene: NA
CDR3aa: CASSLAIEYTEAFF
CDR3nt: TGTGCCAGCAGCTTAGCGATCGAGTACACTGAAGCTTTCTTT

j_gene: TRBJ2-1
abundance: many
v_gene: TRBV6-5
d_gene: NA
CDR3aa: CASSYAEYNEQFF
CDR3nt: TGTGCCAGCAGTTACGCAGAGTACAATGAGCAGTTCTTC

j_gene: TRBJ2-1
abundance: NA
v_gene: TRBV9
d_gene: NA
CDR3aa: CASSVAGNDEQFF
CDR3nt: TGTGCCAGCAGCGTAGCTGGTAACGATGAGCAGTTCTTC

j_gene: TRBJ2-3
abundance: many
v_gene: TRBV18
d_gene: TRBD1
CDR3aa: CASSPDRRGDTQYF
CDR3nt: TGTGCCAGCTCACCGGACAGGCGAGGAGATACGCAGTATTTT

j_gene: TRBJ1-5
abundance: NA
v_gene: TRBV4-1
d_gene: NA
CDR3aa: CASSQGSGFNQPQHF
CDR3nt: TGCGCCAGCAGCCAAGGATCTGGTTTTAATCAGCCCCAGCATTTT

j_gene: TRBJ2-5
abundance: many
v_gene: TRBV9
d_gene: NA
CDR3aa: CASSLRSGPIQETQYF
CDR3nt: TGTGCCAGCAGCTTACGTAGCGGACCTATTCAAGAGACCCAGTACTTC

j_gene: TRBJ1-1
abundance: many
v_gene: TRBV19
d_gene: NA
CDR3aa: CASKNWRTEAFF
CDR3nt: TGTGCCAGTAAAAATTGGAGGACTGAAGCTTTCTTT

j_gene: TRBJ1-1
abundance: few
v_gene: TRBV4-1
d_gene: NA
CDR3aa: CASSQVFRVRTEAFF
CDR3nt: TGCGCCAGCAGCCAGGTATTCAGGGTTCGCACTGAAGCTTTCTTT

j_gene: TRBJ1-2
abundance: few
v_gene: TRBV20-1
d_gene: NA
CDR3aa: CSAPVPTANYGYTF
CDR3nt: TGCAGTGCTCCAGTGCCGACAGCTAACTATGGCTACACCTTC

j_gene: TRBJ2-5
abundance: NA
v_gene: TRBV6-5
d_gene: NA
CDR3aa: CASSSGAYQETQYF
CDR3nt: TGTGCCAGCAGTTCGGGGGCGTACCAAGAGACCCAGTACTTC

j_gene: TRBJ2-6
abundance: NA
v_gene: TRBV4-1
d_gene: NA
CDR3aa: CASSQGVFGANVLTF
CDR3nt: TGCGCCAGCAGCCAGGGGGTTTTTGGGGCCAACGTCCTGACTTTC